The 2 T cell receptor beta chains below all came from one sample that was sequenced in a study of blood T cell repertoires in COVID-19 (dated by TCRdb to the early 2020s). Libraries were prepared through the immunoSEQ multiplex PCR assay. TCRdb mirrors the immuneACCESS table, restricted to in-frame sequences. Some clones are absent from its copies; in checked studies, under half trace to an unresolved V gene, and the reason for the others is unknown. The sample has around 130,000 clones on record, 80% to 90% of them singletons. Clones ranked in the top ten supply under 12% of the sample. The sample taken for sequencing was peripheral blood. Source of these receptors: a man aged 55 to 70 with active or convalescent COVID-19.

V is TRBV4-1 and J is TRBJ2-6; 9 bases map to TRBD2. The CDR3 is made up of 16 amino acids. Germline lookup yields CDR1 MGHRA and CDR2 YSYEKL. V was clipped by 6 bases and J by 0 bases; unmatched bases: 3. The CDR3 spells CASRGGRGSGANVLTF. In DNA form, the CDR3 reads TGCGCCAGCAGAGGCGGGAGGGGCTCTGGGGCCAACGTCCTGACTTTC.

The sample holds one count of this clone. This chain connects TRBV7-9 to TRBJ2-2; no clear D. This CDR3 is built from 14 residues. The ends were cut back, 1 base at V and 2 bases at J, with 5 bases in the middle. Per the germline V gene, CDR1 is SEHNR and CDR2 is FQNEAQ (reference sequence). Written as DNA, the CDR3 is TGTGCCAGCAGCTTAGAGAGAAACACCGGGGAGCTGTTTTTT. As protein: CASSLERNTGELFF.